This T cell receptor (beta chain) appears in the sequencing data of a study of cytotoxic CD8 clonotypes in ibrutinib-treated CLL. The wider study: Following treatment for a median around twelve months, range 6 to 36, response samples were then taken.

This clone has only one observation. Repertoires were generated with immunoSEQ multiplex PCR, while TCRdb's copy carries only in-frame clones and drops some. The sample lists about 130,000 clones, about 80% occurring once. This CDR3 comprises 12 residues. Trimming stripped 3 bases from V and 5 bases from J, with 7 bases between. The V gene's germline CDR1 is KGHSH and CDR2 LQKENI. This TCR derives from a human donor with chronic lymphocytic leukemia. Sequencing was performed on PBMCs, taken after 24 months of ibrutinib treatment. J is TRBJ2-5 and V is TRBV18; D not certain. CDR3 amino acids: CASSPQAETQYF. CDR3 nucleotides: TGTGCCAGCTCACCGCAGGCGGAGACCCAGTACTTC.